The 10 T cell receptor beta chains reported below all come from one sample, sequenced in a study of PD-1 blockade in mismatch repair-deficient tumors. Here immunoSEQ multiplex PCR was the method, and the copy in TCRdb shows in-frame clones only, minus some. This repertoire shows some 120,000 clones, about 88% found once; its top ten account for 12%. The source was peripheral blood, collected approximately 72 weeks after starting pembrolizumab. The receptors stem from an adult with mismatch repair-deficient cancer.

In DNA, the CDR3 is TGTGCCAGAAGCCCCTTTGGGACAGGGGGGAGCGAGCAGTACTTC. Translating gives CARSPFGTGGSEQYF. The V and J genes are TRBV5-3 and TRBJ2-7; 11 bases agree with TRBD1. TRBV5-3 is noted as an ORF with a role that remains uncertain. This CDR3 has 15 amino acids. V lost 4 bases and J lost 6; bases outside the gene matches: 9.

The rearrangement joins TRBV14 to TRBJ1-4; TRBD1 agrees at 9 bases. Germline CDR1 is SGHDN and CDR2 is FVKESK. The CDR3 is 14 residues long. V lost 4 bases and J lost 7; bases outside the gene matches: 4. The CDR3 sequence is CASSRQGVVEKLFF. The CDR3 DNA sequence: TGTGCCAGCAGCCGACAGGGGGTGGTTGAAAAACTGTTTTTT. The variable domain in full, with the rest retrieved from reference TRBV14 and TRBJ1-4, is EAGVTQFPSHSVIEKGQTVTLRCDPISGHDNLYWYRRVMGKEIKFLLHFVKESKQDESGMPNNRFLAERTGGTYSTLKVQPAELEDSGVYFCASSRQGVVEKLFFGSGTQLSVL.

The gene calls are TRBV9 and TRBJ2-5; the D gene is possibly TRBD2 (6 bases). Germline CDR1 reads SGDLS; CDR2 reads YYNGEE. Trimming pared 2 bases from V and 5 bases from J, leaving 13 bases between. This CDR3 has 14 amino acids. Here the CDR3 reads CASSVGWGGETQYF. The CDR3 DNA follows: TGTGCCAGCAGCGTTGGGTGGGGAGGCGAGACCCAGTACTTC.

The chain employs TRBV4-2 and TRBJ2-3; D perhaps matches TRBD2 (6 bases). Germline V gene data show CDR1 as LGHNA and CDR2 as YNFKEQ. Trimming shortened V by 0 bases and J by 6 bases, and 7 bases separated the two germline ends. The CDR3 covers 13 residues. The CDR3 DNA reads TGTGCCAGCAGCCAAGACACTAGCGATACGCAGTATTTT. It codes for CASSQDTSDTQYF.

The V call is TRBV7-2, the J call TRBJ1-1; D may be TRBD1 (5 bases). Germline V gene lookup returns CDR1 SGHTA and CDR2 FQGNSA. The CDR3 has 14 residues. The germline V and J ends were trimmed by 1 base and 6 bases, with 12 bases remaining between them. The CDR3 reads CASSLVGWDPEAFF. The CDR3 DNA reads TGTGCCAGCAGCTTAGTGGGGTGGGACCCTGAAGCTTTCTTT.

The rearrangement joins TRBV4-1 to TRBJ2-7, with TRBD2 as a possible D gene (6 bases). Trimming cost V 0 bases and J 0 bases, with 9 bases left between them. CDR3 size: 15 residues. Germline CDR1 MGHRA, CDR2 YSYEKL. CDR3 region: CASSQDTGASYEQYF. The CDR3 nucleotides are TGCGCCAGCAGCCAAGATACGGGAGCCTCCTACGAGCAGTACTTC.

The V call is TRBV27, the J call TRBJ2-3; TRBD1 or TRBD2 may be the D gene (7 bases each). The CDR3 has 16 residues. Germline-derived CDR1 and CDR2 are MNHEY and SMNVEV (reference sequence). Deletions cut 2 bases from V and 2 bases from J, with 14 bases between. As DNA, the CDR3 is TGTGCCAGCAGTTTAGTGGGAGGGACAGTCACAGATACGCAGTATTTT. Translation: CASSLVGGTVTDTQYF.

This clone was seen a single time. V usage is TRBV10-3 and J usage is TRBJ1-1, with D perhaps matching TRBD1 (6 bases). Trimming pared 3 bases from V and 0 bases from J, leaving 11 bases between. The CDR3 has 15 residues. The germline V gene has CDR1 ENHRY and CDR2 SYGVKD. CDR3: CAISDGQIMNTEAFF. CDR3 nucleotides: TGTGCCATCAGTGACGGACAGATCATGAACACTGAAGCTTTCTTT.

This clone was seen just once. J is TRBJ1-1 and V is TRBV27; no firm D call. CDR3 length: 14 amino acids. Trimming removed 2 bases from V and 5 bases from J, with 12 bases in between. CDR1 and CDR2 (germline): MNHEY, SMNVEV (reference sequence). The CDR3 is CASSLGGERTEAFF. CDR3 nucleotide sequence: TGTGCCAGCAGTTTAGGTGGGGAGAGGACTGAAGCTTTCTTT.

The chain has TRBV4-2 and TRBJ2-2; 13 bases line up with TRBD2. Looked up from germline, CDR1 is LGHNA and CDR2 is YNFKEQ. There are 16 residues in the CDR3. The trim removed 0 bases at V and 6 bases at J, leaving 1 base unmatched. The CDR3 reads CASSQELAGGPGELFF. CDR3 sequence (DNA): TGTGCCAGCAGCCAAGAACTAGCGGGAGGGCCCGGGGAGCTGTTTTTT.